This entry concerns a single T cell receptor beta chain. The germline gives CDR1 SEHNR, CDR2 FQNEAQ (reference sequence). The trim removed 1 base at V and 1 base at J, leaving 7 bases unmatched. The CDR3 sequence is 17 residues long. Researchers turned away patients with other autoimmune diseases, uncontrolled infections, pregnancy or lactation. Establishment of the diagnosis relied upon clinical symptoms, serum thyroxine, TRAb, thyroid ultrasound and orbital computed tomography. This sample is drawn from a study of Graves' ophthalmopathy and Graves' hyperthyroidism. The sequenced template was RNA, covering the TCR beta CDR3 region. Second-round multiplex PCR came after a first-round RT-PCR that employed HTBI primers. TCRdb analysed the multiplex PCR reads with MiXCR anew, one entry per CDR3 protein. The sample contains more than 1,000,000 distinct CDR3 sequences, 36% of which appear only once.

J is TRBJ1-1 and V is TRBV7-9; TRBD1 agrees at 9 bases. This clonotype originated in an adult man with Graves' hyperthyroidism. Sample: peripheral blood or thyroid tissue (not recorded which). CDR3 DNA sequence: TGTGCCAGCAGCTTAGTATGGGGACAGGGCGCGAACACTGAAGCTTTCTTT. Amino acids: CASSLVWGQGANTEAFF.